This T cell receptor beta chain appears in the sequencing data of a study of T cells after posttransplantation cyclophosphamide. Findings of the study overall: Recipient CMV seropositivity and CMV reactivation strongly tracked TRB clonality. Donor CD8+ memory clones often dominated recipient blood repertoires at later times.

This clone was seen at least ten times. Antigen specificity is unknown. Libraries were prepared by immunoSEQ multiplex PCR; TCRdb keeps only in-frame clonotypes and omits some of them. Observed are under 50,000 clones, no singletons, with the top ten taking over 2%. The germline gives CDR1 KGHSH, CDR2 LQKENI. The V and J ends lost 3 bases and 0 bases respectively, with 15 bases between them. CDR3 length equals 16 residues. The related graft donor's blood sample was taken on the day of bone marrow donation. This sequence joins TRBV18 and TRBJ2-7; D is perhaps TRBD1 (5 bases). The clonotype originates from a man aged 35-49 years in good health, CMV-negative, and a related stem cell transplant donor. Sequences were obtained from PBMCs. In DNA, the CDR3 is TGTGCCAGCTCACCCATGACAGTCACAAACTCCTACGAGCAGTACTTC. It codes for CASSPMTVTNSYEQYF.